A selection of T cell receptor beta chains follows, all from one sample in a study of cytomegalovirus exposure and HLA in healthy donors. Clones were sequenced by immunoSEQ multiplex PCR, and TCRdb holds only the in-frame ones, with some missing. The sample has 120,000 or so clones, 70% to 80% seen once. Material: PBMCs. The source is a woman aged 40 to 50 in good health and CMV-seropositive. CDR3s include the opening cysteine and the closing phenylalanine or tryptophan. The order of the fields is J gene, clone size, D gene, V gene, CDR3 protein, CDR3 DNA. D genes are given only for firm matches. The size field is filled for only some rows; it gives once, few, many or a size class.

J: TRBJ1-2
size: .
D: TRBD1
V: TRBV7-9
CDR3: CASSSPGQAYGYTF
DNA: TGTGCCAGCAGCTCGCCTGGACAGGCCTATGGCTACACCTTC

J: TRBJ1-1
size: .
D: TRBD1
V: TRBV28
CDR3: CASRPGQGETEAFF
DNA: TGTGCCAGCAGACCGGGACAGGGAGAAACTGAAGCTTTCTTT

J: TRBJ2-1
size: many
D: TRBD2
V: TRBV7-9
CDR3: CASSLGRLAGGPGNNEQFF
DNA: TGTGCCAGCAGCTTAGGTCGGCTAGCGGGGGGGCCTGGGAACAATGAGCAGTTCTTC

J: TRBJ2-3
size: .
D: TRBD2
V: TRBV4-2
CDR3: CASSQELAADTQYF
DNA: TGTGCCAGCAGCCAAGAACTAGCGGCAGATACGCAGTATTTT

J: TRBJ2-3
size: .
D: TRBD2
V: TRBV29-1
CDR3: CSVTPGGADTQYF
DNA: TGCAGCGTTACCCCCGGGGGGGCCGATACGCAGTATTTT

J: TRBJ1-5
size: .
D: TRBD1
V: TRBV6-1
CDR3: CASSPDRANQPQHF
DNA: TGTGCCAGCAGCCCAGACAGGGCCAATCAGCCCCAGCATTTT

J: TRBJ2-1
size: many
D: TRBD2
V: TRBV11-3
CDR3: CASSTGTSGASSYNEQFF
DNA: TGTGCCAGCAGCACGGGGACTAGCGGGGCCTCTTCCTACAATGAGCAGTTCTTC

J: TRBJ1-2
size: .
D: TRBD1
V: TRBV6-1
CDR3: CASRGQALYGYTF
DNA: TGTGCCAGCAGAGGACAGGCTCTCTATGGCTACACCTTC

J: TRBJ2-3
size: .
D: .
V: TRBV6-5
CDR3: CASTRGANTDTQYF
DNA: TGTGCCAGTACACGGGGGGCAAACACAGATACGCAGTATTTT

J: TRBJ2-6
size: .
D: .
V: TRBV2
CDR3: CASKYKSRTEISGANVLTF
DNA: TGTGCCAGCAAGTACAAGTCCAGGACTGAAATCTCTGGGGCCAACGTCCTGACTTTC

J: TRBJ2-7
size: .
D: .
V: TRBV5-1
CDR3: CASSLGRAYEQYF
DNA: TGCGCCAGCAGCTTGGGCAGGGCCTACGAGCAGTACTTC

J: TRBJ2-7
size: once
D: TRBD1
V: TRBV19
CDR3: CASSNQDREGEQYF
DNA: TGTGCCAGTAGTAACCAGGACAGGGAAGGCGAGCAGTACTTC

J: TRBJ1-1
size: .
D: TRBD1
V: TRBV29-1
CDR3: CSVGARGMNTEAFF
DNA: TGCAGCGTTGGGGCCAGGGGGATGAACACTGAAGCTTTCTTT

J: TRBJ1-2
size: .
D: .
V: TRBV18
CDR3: CASSRQADYGYTF
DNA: TGTGCCAGCTCACGGCAGGCCGACTATGGCTACACCTTC

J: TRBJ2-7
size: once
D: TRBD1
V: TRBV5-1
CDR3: CASSSYGTGDEQYF
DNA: TGCGCCAGCAGCTCCTATGGGACAGGGGACGAGCAGTACTTC

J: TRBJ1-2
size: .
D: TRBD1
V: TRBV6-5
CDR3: CASTWTGGENYGYTF
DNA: TGTGCCAGCACCTGGACAGGGGGCGAGAACTATGGCTACACCTTC

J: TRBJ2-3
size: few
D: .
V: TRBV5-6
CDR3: CASSLVIGGKNTQYF
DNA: TGTGCCAGCAGCTTGGTTATTGGGGGGAAAAATACGCAGTATTTT

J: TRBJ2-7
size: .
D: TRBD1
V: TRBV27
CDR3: CASRTGGKVYEQYF
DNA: TGTGCCAGCAGGACAGGGGGCAAGGTGTACGAGCAGTACTTC

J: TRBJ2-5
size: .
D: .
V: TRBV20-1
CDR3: CSAPTKETQYF
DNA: TGCAGTGCTCCCACTAAGGAGACCCAGTACTTC

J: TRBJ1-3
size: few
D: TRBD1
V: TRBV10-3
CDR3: CAISEGDRGENTIYF
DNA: TGTGCCATCAGTGAGGGGGACAGGGGAGAGAACACCATATATTTT

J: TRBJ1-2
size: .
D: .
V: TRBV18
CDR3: CASSPSGVFGYTF
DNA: TGTGCCAGCTCACCCTCGGGGGTTTTTGGCTACACCTTC

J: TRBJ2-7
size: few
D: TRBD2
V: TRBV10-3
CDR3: CAILGGDDYEQYF
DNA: TGTGCCATTTTGGGAGGGGACGATTACGAGCAGTACTTC

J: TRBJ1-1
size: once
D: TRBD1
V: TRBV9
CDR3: CASRTGLNTEAFF
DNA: TGTGCCAGCAGGACAGGGTTGAACACTGAAGCTTTCTTT

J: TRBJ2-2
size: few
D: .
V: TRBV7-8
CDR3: CASTRGQGNTGELFF
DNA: TGTGCCAGCACCCGTGGGCAGGGGAACACCGGGGAGCTGTTTTTT